A selection of T cell receptor beta chains follows, all from one sample in a study of CXCR3-negative and CXCR3-positive naive CD8 T cells. TCRdb reanalyzed the 5' RACE reads and collapses them to one entry per CDR3 protein, without DNA. This table holds under 150,000 distinct CDR3 sequences. Sequenced: naive CXCR3+ CD8+ T cells from blood. The receptors originated from a human donor in good health. Some clones in this sample may be carry-over from other donors' samples. Both conserved end residues are part of each CDR3. Each record gives: V gene, J gene, CDR3 protein.

V gene: TRBV12-5; J gene: TRBJ1-5; CDR3 protein: CASGLLGLGSNQPQHF
V gene: TRBV18; J gene: TRBJ2-2; CDR3 protein: CASSPQGQVNTGELFF
V gene: TRBV10-3; J gene: TRBJ2-5; CDR3 protein: CAISDPTGVASQYF
V gene: TRBV9; J gene: TRBJ2-1; CDR3 protein: CASSVATGEAYNEQFF
V gene: TRBV7-8; J gene: TRBJ2-1; CDR3 protein: CASSLGQVQFF
V gene: TRBV29-1; J gene: TRBJ1-6; CDR3 protein: CSVSTGYNSPLHF
V gene: TRBV10-3; J gene: TRBJ1-4; CDR3 protein: CAISESVKEETNEKLFF
V gene: TRBV6-1; J gene: TRBJ2-7; CDR3 protein: CASSSYRGRVEQYF
V gene: TRBV4-3; J gene: TRBJ2-1; CDR3 protein: CASSPILGSTFNEQFF
V gene: TRBV4-3; J gene: TRBJ2-1; CDR3 protein: CASSQGTETYNEQFF
V gene: TRBV29-1; J gene: TRBJ2-7; CDR3 protein: CSGLSPYEQYF
V gene: TRBV13; J gene: TRBJ1-2; CDR3 protein: CASSYTGYRGYTF
V gene: TRBV29-1; J gene: TRBJ2-7; CDR3 protein: CSVMGEGSGRDRKQYF
V gene: TRBV28; J gene: TRBJ1-4; CDR3 protein: CASSLSRLAGLGTNEKLFF
V gene: TRBV29-1; J gene: TRBJ1-1; CDR3 protein: CSVEEDYTEAFF
V gene: TRBV7-9; J gene: TRBJ1-4; CDR3 protein: CASSLGATGDEKLFF
V gene: TRBV3-2; J gene: TRBJ2-7; CDR3 protein: CASSQDLGGGAYEQYF
V gene: TRBV10-3; J gene: TRBJ2-7; CDR3 protein: CAISAAPREPEQYF
V gene: TRBV7-9; J gene: TRBJ2-1; CDR3 protein: CASSSGGTPSYNEQFF
V gene: TRBV6-5; J gene: TRBJ2-1; CDR3 protein: CATSWTGSNEQFF
V gene: TRBV7-9; J gene: TRBJ1-1; CDR3 protein: CASSPSRGAYTEAFF
V gene: TRBV5-1; J gene: TRBJ1-1; CDR3 protein: CASSLRGNTEAFF
V gene: TRBV9; J gene: TRBJ2-1; CDR3 protein: CASSVGLAGVYNEQFF
V gene: TRBV5-1; J gene: TRBJ2-1; CDR3 protein: CASSSLGIEDEQFF
V gene: TRBV29-1; J gene: TRBJ2-1; CDR3 protein: CSVDGLDNEQFF
V gene: TRBV25-1; J gene: TRBJ2-3; CDR3 protein: CASSLAGETDTQYF
V gene: TRBV4-1; J gene: TRBJ1-4; CDR3 protein: CASSQATTNEKLFF
V gene: TRBV13; J gene: TRBJ2-3; CDR3 protein: CASSTGTDTQYF
V gene: TRBV19; J gene: TRBJ2-1; CDR3 protein: CASSGTTYNEQFF
V gene: TRBV12-3/TRBV12-4; J gene: TRBJ1-1; CDR3 protein: CASRKLGTEAFF
V gene: TRBV10-2; J gene: TRBJ2-7; CDR3 protein: CASSGAASEQYF